This record concerns one T cell receptor beta chain sequence. The sample is drawn from a study of graft-versus-host responses after intestinal transplantation. Sequencing was performed with immunoSEQ multiplex PCR; in TCRdb, only in-frame clones are kept and a portion is missing. The data show under 30,000 clones, 85% to 95% seen once. The source material was PBMCs, sampled 18 days after transplant. This sequence originates from a human patient who received an intestinal transplant, so some T cells may come from the graft donor.

CDR3 in amino acids: CASGRLTNTGELFF. The CDR3 DNA is TGTGCCAGCGGCAGGTTGACGAACACCGGGGAGCTGTTTTTT. The rearrangement links TRBV2 to TRBJ2-2; unclear D gene. V was pared by 8 bases and J by 0 bases, with 10 bases between. The CDR3 contains 14 residues. Germline V gene lookup returns CDR1 SNHLY and CDR2 FYNNEI. The complete variable domain, with remaining parts taken from reference TRBV2 and TRBJ2-2, reads EPEVTQTPSHQVTQMGQEVILRCVPISNHLYFYWYRQILGQKVEFLVSFYNNEISEKSEIFDDQFSVERPDGSNFTLKIRSTKLEDSAMYFCASGRLTNTGELFFGEGSRLTVL.